This TCR beta chain was documented in a study of Graves' ophthalmopathy and Graves' hyperthyroidism. Study-wide background: At initial diagnosis, peripheral blood was obtained, and this preceded any treatment.

Study outcomes and limitations: The blood repertoire also included most expanded thyroid clonotypes above 0.001 frequency.

The J segment lost 4 bases and the V segment lost 4 bases, leaving 6 bases of the junction unmatched. The CDR3 spans 16 residues. The V gene's germline CDR1 is LNHDA and CDR2 SQIVND (reference sequence). Stable hyperthyroid donors showed no ophthalmopathy during 18 months follow-up. More than 7.5 ml of fresh blood yielded the PBMCs by density gradient. RNA transcripts were the source from which TCR beta CDR3 regions were amplified. HTBI primers were used in a first-round RT-PCR, which preceded a second-round multiplex PCR. TCRdb processed the multiplex PCR reads anew with MiXCR; each CDR3 protein has one entry. The table includes roughly 400,000 distinct CDR3 sequences, approximately 15% detected once. The table lists this clonotype with a few counts. Its antigen is still unknown.

This sequence originates from a woman under 30 with stable Graves' hyperthyroidism. V gene TRBV19 combines with J gene TRBJ2-2, with 10 positions matching TRBD2. The sequenced sample consisted of peripheral blood. The CDR3 loop is CASSTKRGGLTGELFF. The CDR3, as DNA: TGTGCCAGTAGTACAAAGCGGGGGGGCCTCACCGGGGAGCTGTTTTTT.